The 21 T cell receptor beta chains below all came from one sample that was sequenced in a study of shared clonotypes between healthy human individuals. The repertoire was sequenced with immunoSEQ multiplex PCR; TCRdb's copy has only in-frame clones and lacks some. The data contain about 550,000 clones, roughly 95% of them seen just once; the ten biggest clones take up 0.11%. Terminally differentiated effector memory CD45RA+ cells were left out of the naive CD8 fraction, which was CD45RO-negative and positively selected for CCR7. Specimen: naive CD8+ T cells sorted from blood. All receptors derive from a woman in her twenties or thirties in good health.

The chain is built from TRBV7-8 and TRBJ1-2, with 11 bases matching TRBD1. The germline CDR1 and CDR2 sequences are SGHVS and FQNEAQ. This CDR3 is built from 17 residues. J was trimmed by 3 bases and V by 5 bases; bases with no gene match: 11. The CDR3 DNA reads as TGTGCCAGCAGCCTAAGGACAGGGGGCAGCCTTTACTATGGCTACACCTTC. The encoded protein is CASSLRTGGSLYYGYTF. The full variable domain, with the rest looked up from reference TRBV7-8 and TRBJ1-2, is GAGVSQSPRYKVAKRGQDVALRCDPISGHVSLFWYQQALGQGPEFLTYFQNEAQLDKSGLPSDRFFAERPEGSVSTLKIQRTQQEDSAVYLCASSLRTGGSLYYGYTFGSGTRLTVV.

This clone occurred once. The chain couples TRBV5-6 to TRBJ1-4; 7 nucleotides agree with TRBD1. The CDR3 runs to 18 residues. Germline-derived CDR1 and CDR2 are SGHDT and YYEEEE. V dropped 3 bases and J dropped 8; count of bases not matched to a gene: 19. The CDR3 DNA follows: TGTGCCAGCAGCTCGGGTGACGGGACAGCTTTCGGAGGGGAAAAACTGTTTTTT. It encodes CASSSGDGTAFGGEKLFF.

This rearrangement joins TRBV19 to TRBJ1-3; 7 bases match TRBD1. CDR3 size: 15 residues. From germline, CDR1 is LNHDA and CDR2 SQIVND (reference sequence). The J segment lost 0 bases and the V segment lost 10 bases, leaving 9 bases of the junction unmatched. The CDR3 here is CATQGGTNSGNTIYF. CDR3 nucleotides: TGTGCCACCCAGGGGGGGACCAACTCTGGAAACACCATATATTTT.

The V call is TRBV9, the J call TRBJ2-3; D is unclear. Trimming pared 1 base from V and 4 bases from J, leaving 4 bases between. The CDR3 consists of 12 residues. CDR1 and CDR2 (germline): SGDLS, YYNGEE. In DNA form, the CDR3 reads TGTGCCAGCAGCGTAAGGCCAGATACGCAGTATTTT. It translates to CASSVRPDTQYF.

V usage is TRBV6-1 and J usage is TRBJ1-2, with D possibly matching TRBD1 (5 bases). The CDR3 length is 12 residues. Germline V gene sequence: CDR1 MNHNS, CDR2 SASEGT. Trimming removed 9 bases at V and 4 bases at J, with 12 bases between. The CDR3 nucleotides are TGTGCCAGTGAGGGGACGGGCTATGGCTACACCTTC. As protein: CASEGTGYGYTF.

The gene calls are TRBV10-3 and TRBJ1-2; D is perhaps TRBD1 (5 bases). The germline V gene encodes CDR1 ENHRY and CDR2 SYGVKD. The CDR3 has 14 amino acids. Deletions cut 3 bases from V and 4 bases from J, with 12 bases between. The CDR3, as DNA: TGTGCCATCAGTGAAACCGGGACGGCCTATGGCTACACCTTC. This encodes CAISETGTAYGYTF.

CDR3 sequence reads: CASSSIDRGPYNEQFF. The CDR3, as DNA: TGTGCCAGCAGTTCCATCGACAGGGGGCCTTACAATGAGCAGTTCTTC. The genes are TRBV27 and TRBJ2-1; TRBD1 matches 10 bases. Germline V lookup: CDR1 MNHEY, CDR2 SMNVEV (reference sequence). The CDR3 runs to 16 residues. J lost 4 bases, V lost 4 bases, and 7 bases had no gene match.

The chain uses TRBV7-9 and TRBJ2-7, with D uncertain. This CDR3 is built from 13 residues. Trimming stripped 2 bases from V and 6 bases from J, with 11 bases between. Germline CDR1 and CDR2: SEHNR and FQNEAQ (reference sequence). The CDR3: CASSLSPRSEQYF. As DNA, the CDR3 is TGTGCCAGCAGCTTAAGCCCCAGGTCCGAGCAGTACTTC.

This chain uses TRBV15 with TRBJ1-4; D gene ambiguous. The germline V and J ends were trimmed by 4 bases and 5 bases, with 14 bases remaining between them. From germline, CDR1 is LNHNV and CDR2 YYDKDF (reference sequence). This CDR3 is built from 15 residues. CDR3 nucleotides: TGTGCCACCAGCACCAATCGGGTGGGGAATGAAAAACTGTTTTTT. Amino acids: CATSTNRVGNEKLFF.

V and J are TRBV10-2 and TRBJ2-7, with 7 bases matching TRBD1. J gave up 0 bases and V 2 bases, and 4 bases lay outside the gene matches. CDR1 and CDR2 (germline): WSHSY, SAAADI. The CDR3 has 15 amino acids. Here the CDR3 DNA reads TGCGCCAGCAGTGAGGACGGACAGGCCTCCTACGAGCAGTACTTC. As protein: CASSEDGQASYEQYF.

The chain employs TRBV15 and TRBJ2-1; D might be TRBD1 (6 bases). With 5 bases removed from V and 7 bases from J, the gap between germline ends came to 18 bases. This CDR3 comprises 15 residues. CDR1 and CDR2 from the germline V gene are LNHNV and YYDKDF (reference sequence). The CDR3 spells CATSVDRSTRNEQFF. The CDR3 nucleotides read TGTGCCACCAGCGTCGACAGGTCCACGCGGAATGAGCAGTTCTTC.

The CDR3 region is CASSMTSGITLPPDTQYF. For the CDR3, the DNA is TGTGCCAGTAGTATGACTAGCGGGATCACCCTCCCCCCAGATACGCAGTATTTT. This chain uses TRBV19 with TRBJ2-3; 11 nucleotides agree with TRBD2. The CDR3 covers 18 residues. With 3 bases clipped from V and 4 bases from J, the junction kept 12 bases outside the gene matches. Germline loops: CDR1 LNHDA, CDR2 SQIVND (reference sequence).

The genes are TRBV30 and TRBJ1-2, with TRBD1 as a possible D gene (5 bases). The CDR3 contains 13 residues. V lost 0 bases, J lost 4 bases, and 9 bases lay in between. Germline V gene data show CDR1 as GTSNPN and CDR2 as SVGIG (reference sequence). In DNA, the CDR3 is TGTGCCTGGAGTGTACCAGGGATCTATGGCTACACCTTC. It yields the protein CAWSVPGIYGYTF.

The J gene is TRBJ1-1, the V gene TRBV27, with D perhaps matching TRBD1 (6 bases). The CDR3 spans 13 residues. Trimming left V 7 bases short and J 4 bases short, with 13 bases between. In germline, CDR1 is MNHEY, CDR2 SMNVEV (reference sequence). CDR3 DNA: TGTGCCAGCATGCGCGGAGGGGGCACTGAAGCTTTCTTT. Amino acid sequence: CASMRGGGTEAFF.

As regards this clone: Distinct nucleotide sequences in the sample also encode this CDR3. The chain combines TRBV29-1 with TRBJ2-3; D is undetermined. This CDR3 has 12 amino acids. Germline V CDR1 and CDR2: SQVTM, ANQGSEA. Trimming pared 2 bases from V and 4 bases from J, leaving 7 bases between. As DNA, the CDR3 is TGCAGCGTTGAAATCCCTCCAGATACGCAGTATTTT. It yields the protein CSVEIPPDTQYF.

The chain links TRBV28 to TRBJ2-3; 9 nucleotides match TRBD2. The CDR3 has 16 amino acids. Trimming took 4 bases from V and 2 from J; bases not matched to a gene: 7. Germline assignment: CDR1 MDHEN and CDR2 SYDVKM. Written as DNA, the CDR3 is TGTGCCAGCAGTTGGGTTCTAGCGGGACCCACAGATACGCAGTATTTT. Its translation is CASSWVLAGPTDTQYF.

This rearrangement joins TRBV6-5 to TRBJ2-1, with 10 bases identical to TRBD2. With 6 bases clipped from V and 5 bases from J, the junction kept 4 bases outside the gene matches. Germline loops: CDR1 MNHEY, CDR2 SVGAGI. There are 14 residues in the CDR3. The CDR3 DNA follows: TGTGCCAGCAGGCTAGCGGGAGTCCACAATGAGCAGTTCTTC. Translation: CASRLAGVHNEQFF.

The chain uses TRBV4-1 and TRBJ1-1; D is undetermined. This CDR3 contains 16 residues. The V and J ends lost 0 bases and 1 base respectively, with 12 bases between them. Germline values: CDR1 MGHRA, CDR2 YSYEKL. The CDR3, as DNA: TGCGCCAGCAGCCAAGACTTGGGCAGGCGGAACACTGAAGCTTTCTTT. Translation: CASSQDLGRRNTEAFF.

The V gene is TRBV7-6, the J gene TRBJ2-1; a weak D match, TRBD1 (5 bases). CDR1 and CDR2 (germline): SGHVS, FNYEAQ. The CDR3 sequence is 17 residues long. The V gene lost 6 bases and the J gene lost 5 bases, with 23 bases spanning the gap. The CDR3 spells CASSPSPDTDHNNEQFF. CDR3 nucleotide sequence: TGTGCCAGCAGTCCCTCCCCGGACACGGACCATAACAATGAGCAGTTCTTC.

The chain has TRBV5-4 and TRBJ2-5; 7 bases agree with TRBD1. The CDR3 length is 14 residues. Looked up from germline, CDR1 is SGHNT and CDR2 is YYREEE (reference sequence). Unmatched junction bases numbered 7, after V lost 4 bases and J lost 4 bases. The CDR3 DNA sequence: TGTGCCAGCAGCGAGGCCTACAGGGGAGAGACCCAGTACTTC. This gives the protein CASSEAYRGETQYF.

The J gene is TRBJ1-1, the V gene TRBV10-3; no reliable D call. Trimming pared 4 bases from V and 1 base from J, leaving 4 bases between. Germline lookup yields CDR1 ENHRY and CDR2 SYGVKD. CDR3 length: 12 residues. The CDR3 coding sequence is TGTGCCATCAGTGTGGGGAACACTGAAGCTTTCTTT. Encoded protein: CAISVGNTEAFF.